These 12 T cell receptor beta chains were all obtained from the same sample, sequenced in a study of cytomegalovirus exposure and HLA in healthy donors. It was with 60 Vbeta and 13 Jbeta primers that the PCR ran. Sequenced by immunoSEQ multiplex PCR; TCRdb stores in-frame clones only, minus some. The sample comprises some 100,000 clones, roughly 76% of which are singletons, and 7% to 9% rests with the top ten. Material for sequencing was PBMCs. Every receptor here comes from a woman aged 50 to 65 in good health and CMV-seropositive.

As DNA, the CDR3 is TGTGCCAGCAGCTTGGGCCTAGCGGGGGGAGAGTCAGATACGCAGTATTTT. This codes for CASSLGLAGGESDTQYF. The chain links TRBV5-4 to TRBJ2-3, with 11 bases matching TRBD2. The CDR3 spans 17 residues. The V gene end was trimmed by 0 bases and the J gene end by 4 bases; junction bases not matched to a gene: 7. Germline values: CDR1 SGHNT, CDR2 YYREEE (reference sequence).

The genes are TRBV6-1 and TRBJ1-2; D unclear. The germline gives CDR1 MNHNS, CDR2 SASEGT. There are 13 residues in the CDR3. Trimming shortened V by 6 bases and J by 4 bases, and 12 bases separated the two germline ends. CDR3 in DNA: TGTGCCAGCAGCGCCGGGAGACGCTATGGCTACACCTTC. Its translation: CASSAGRRYGYTF.

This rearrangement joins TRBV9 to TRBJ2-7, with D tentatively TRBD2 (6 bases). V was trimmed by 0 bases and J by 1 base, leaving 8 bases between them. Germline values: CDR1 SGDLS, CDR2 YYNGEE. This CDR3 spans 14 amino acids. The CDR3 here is CASSVGAGSYEQYF. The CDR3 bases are TGTGCCAGCAGCGTAGGAGCGGGTTCCTACGAGCAGTACTTC.

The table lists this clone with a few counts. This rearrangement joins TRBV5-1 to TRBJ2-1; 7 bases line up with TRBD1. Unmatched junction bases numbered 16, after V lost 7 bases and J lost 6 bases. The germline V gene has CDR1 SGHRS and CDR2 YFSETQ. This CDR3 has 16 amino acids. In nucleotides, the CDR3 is TGCGCCAGCGCAATGACCGGGACCTCAGGGGGCAATGAGCAGTTCTTC. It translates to CASAMTGTSGGNEQFF.

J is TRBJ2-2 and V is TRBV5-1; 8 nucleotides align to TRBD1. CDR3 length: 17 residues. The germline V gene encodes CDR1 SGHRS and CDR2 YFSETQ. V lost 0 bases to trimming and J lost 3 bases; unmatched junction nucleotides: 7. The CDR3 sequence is CASSLGQGAGDTGELFF. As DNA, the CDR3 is TGCGCCAGCAGCTTGGGCCAGGGGGCTGGCGACACCGGGGAGCTGTTTTTT.

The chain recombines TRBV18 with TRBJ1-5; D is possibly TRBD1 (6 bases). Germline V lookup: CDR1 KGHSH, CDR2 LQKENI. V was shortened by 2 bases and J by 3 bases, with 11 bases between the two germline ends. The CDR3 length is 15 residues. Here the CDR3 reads CASSPDRTPNQPQHF. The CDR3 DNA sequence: TGTGCCAGCTCACCAGACAGGACTCCCAATCAGCCCCAGCATTTT.

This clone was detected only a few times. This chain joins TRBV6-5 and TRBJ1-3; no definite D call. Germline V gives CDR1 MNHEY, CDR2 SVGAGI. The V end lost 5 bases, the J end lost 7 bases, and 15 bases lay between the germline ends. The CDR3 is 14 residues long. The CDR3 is CASSPSEAANTIYF. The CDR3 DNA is TGTGCCAGCAGTCCCTCGGAGGCCGCCAACACCATATATTTT.

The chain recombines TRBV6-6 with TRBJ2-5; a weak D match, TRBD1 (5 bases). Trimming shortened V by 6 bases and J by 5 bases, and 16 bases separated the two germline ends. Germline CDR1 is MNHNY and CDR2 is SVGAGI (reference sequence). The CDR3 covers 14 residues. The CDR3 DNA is TGTGCCAGCAGCAATAGGGGCTTCGGTGAGACCCAGTACTTC. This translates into CASSNRGFGETQYF.

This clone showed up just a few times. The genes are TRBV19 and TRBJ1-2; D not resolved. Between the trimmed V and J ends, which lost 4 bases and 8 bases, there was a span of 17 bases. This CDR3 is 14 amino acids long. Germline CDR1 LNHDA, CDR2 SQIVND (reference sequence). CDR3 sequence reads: CASSTRQALNGYTF. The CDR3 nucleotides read TGTGCCAGTAGTACCCGGCAGGCTCTTAACGGCTACACCTTC.

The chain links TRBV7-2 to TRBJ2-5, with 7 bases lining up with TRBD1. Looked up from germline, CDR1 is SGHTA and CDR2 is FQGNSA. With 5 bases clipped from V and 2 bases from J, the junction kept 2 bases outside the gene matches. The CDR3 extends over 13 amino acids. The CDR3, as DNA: TGTGCCAGCAGCCGGGACAGTCAAGAGACCCAGTACTTC. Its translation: CASSRDSQETQYF.

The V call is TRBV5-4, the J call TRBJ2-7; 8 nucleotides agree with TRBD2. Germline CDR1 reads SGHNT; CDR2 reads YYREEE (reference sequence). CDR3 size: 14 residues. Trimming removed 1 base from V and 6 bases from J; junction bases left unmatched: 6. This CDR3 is CASSLRSGISEQYF. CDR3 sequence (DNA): TGTGCCAGCAGCTTGCGTAGCGGGATATCCGAGCAGTACTTC.

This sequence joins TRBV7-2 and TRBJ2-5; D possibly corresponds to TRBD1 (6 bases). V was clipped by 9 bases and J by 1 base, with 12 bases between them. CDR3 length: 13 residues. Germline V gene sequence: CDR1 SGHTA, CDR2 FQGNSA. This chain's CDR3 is CASIQGTQETQYF. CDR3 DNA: TGTGCCAGTATACAGGGAACCCAAGAGACCCAGTACTTC.